These T cell receptor beta chains were read from a single sample in a study of neurological immune-mediated disorders. TCRdb reprocessed the 5' RACE reads via MiXCR and lists one record per CDR3 protein. The sample yields about 78,000 distinct CDR3 sequences, about 5% seen once. The specimen sequenced was PBMCs. The source is a woman in her thirties with multiple sclerosis. CDR3s include the opening cysteine and the closing phenylalanine or tryptophan. D genes are given only for firm matches. Size is stated for part of the rows, as once, few or many counts, or as a class when the clone is expanded.

DNA,CDR3,D,size,J,V
TGCGCCAGCGGTTCCGGGACAGGGGGAGGCTACACCTTC,CASGSGTGGGYTF,TRBD1,many,TRBJ1-2,TRBV5-1
TGCAGTGCTAGAGAATCCCTCATGAACACTGAAGCTTTCTTT,CSARESLMNTEAFF,NA,many,TRBJ1-1,TRBV20-1
TGTGCCAGCAGTTTAACTAGAGGCACAGATACGCAGTATTTT,CASSLTRGTDTQYF,NA,few,TRBJ2-3,TRBV12-3/TRBV12-4
TGTGCCAGTAGCGTGATACAGGGGGCAAATCAGCCCCAGCATTTT,CASSVIQGANQPQHF,TRBD1,many,TRBJ1-5,TRBV19
TGCAGTGCTAGGTTGGGTCTGTCCTACGAGCAGTACTTC,CSARLGLSYEQYF,NA,many,TRBJ2-7,TRBV20-1
TGTGCCAGCAGTGAACGGCAGTGGGAGACCCAGTACTTC,CASSERQWETQYF,NA,few,TRBJ2-5,TRBV2
TGTGCCAGCAGTTACGCGGGACAGGGAAGAGAAAAACTGTTTTTT,CASSYAGQGREKLFF,TRBD1,many,TRBJ1-4,TRBV6-5
TGCAGTGCTAGAAGCCGAATTTCTACCTACAATGAGCAGTTCTTC,CSARSRISTYNEQFF,NA,many,TRBJ2-1,TRBV20-1
TGTGCCAGCAGCTCGACGACGGGACAGAGCTATGGCTACACCTTC,CASSSTTGQSYGYTF,TRBD1,NA,TRBJ1-2,TRBV7-9
TGTGCCACCAGCAGAGGAGGACTAGCGGGAGCAGAGACCCAGTACTTC,CATSRGGLAGAETQYF,TRBD2,many,TRBJ2-5,TRBV15
TGTGCCAGCAGCTCTATGGGATCTTCCAGCTCCTACAATGAGCAGTTCTTC,CASSSMGSSSSYNEQFF,NA,NA,TRBJ2-1,TRBV7-2
TGTGCCACCAGTGATCCTCGACAGGGGTGGAACAATGAGCAGTTCTTC,CATSDPRQGWNNEQFF,TRBD1,many,TRBJ2-1,TRBV24-1
TGCGCCAGCAGGACCACAGGGGGCAGGAACAATGAGCAGTTCTTC,CASRTTGGRNNEQFF,TRBD1,many,TRBJ2-1,TRBV5-1
TGTGCCAGCAGTCCTGGGGTTGGGGGCGAGCAGTACTTC,CASSPGVGGEQYF,NA,many,TRBJ2-7,TRBV12-3/TRBV12-4
TGCGCCAGCAGCCACACTAGAAATGAGCAGTTCTTC,CASSHTRNEQFF,NA,many,TRBJ2-1,TRBV4-1
TGTGCCAGCAGTTTCTTCGGACAGGGGACCTACGAGCAGTACTTC,CASSFFGQGTYEQYF,TRBD1,many,TRBJ2-7,TRBV27
TGCAGTGCTAGTCGGGGGTGGGGCACACAAGGCAATGAGCAGTTCTTC,CSASRGWGTQGNEQFF,NA,many,TRBJ2-1,TRBV20-1
TGCAGTGCTAGATCCCTAGCGGGAGGGCCTGGGGAGACCCAGTACTTC,CSARSLAGGPGETQYF,TRBD2,NA,TRBJ2-5,TRBV20-1
TGTGCCAGCAGCAACATTGGACTAGCGGGAGACTTCGAGCAGTACTTC,CASSNIGLAGDFEQYF,TRBD2,many,TRBJ2-7,TRBV6-5
TGTGCCAGCAGTTTCGGAAATCAGGAGACCCAGTACTTC,CASSFGNQETQYF,NA,many,TRBJ2-5,TRBV12-3/TRBV12-4
TGTGCCACCAGTGATTTGCGGGGGGCTAACACCGGGGAGCTGTTTTTT,CATSDLRGANTGELFF,NA,many,TRBJ2-2,TRBV24-1
TGTGCCAGCAGTCTCACAGCGGGAGGGCCGCAGGAGACCCAGTACTTC,CASSLTAGGPQETQYF,TRBD2,many,TRBJ2-5,TRBV2
TGTGCCAGTAGTCTCAAGGGTGGTGGCAATCAGCCCCAGCATTTT,CASSLKGGGNQPQHF,NA,many,TRBJ1-5,TRBV19
TGTGCCAGCAGCTTGGCTGGGCAGTCTAGGCGGGGAGCTTTCTTT,CASSLAGQSRRGAFF,NA,many,TRBJ1-1,TRBV5-6
TGCGCCAGCAGCTTGTTGGGTACGGAAGCTTTCTTT,CASSLLGTEAFF,NA,many,TRBJ1-1,TRBV5-1
TGTGCCAGCTCACCAACCGGGACAGCGAACACTGAAGCTTTCTTT,CASSPTGTANTEAFF,TRBD1,few,TRBJ1-1,TRBV18